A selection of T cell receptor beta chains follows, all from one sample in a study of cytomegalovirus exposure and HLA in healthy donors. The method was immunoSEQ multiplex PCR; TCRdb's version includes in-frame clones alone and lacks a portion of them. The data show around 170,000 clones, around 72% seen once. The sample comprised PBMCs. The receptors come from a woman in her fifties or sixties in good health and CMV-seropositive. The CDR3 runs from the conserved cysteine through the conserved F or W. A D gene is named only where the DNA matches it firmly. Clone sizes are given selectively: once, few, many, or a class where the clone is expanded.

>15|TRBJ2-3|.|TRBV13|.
CASSLPGLDTDTQYF
TGTGCCAGCAGCCTGCCGGGACTCGACACAGATACGCAGTATTTT
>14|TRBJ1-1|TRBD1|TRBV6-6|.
CASSWDRANTEAFF
TGTGCCAGCAGTTGGGACAGGGCGAACACTGAAGCTTTCTTT
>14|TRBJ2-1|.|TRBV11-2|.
CASSFPPSDGEQFF
TGTGCCAGCAGCTTTCCGCCATCCGACGGGGAGCAGTTCTTC
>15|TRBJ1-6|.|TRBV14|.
CASSQTGSSGSPLHF
TGTGCCAGCAGCCAAACAGGGTCTTCGGGTTCACCCCTCCACTTT
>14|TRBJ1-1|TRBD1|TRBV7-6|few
CASSSMTGDTEAFF
TGTGCCAGCAGCTCCATGACAGGGGACACTGAAGCTTTCTTT
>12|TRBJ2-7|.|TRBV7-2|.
CASSLGRDEQYF
TGTGCCAGCAGCTTAGGGCGGGACGAGCAGTACTTC
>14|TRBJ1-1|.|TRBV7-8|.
CASSLEPAITEAFF
TGTGCCAGCAGCCTAGAACCCGCGATCACTGAAGCTTTCTTT
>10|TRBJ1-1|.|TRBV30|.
CAWERGAAFF
TGTGCCTGGGAACGGGGGGCGGCTTTCTTT
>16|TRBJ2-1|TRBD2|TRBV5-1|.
CASSLGLAGGGDEQFF
TGCGCCAGCAGCTTGGGACTAGCGGGGGGGGGCGATGAGCAGTTCTTC
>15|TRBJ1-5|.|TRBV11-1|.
CASSLGQGSSQPQHF
TGTGCCAGCAGCTTAGGCCAGGGGTCCTCTCAGCCCCAGCATTTT
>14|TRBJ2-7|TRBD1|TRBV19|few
CASSSGTGGHEQYF
TGTGCCAGTAGCTCCGGGACAGGGGGCCACGAGCAGTACTTC
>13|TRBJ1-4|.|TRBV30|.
CAWSPVLGEKLFF
TGTGCCTGGAGTCCAGTGCTAGGTGAAAAACTGTTTTTT
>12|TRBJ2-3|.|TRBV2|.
CASSVRRDTQYF
TGTGCCAGCAGCGTCCGCAGGGATACGCAGTATTTT
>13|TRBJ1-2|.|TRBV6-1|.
CASRSTGSDGYTF
TGTGCCAGCAGGTCTACAGGGTCGGATGGCTACACCTTC
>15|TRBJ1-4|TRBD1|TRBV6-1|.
CASSALGQGGEKLFF
TGTGCCAGCAGCGCCTTGGGACAGGGTGGTGAAAAACTGTTTTTT
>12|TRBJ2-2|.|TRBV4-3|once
CASSPGTGELFF
TGCGCCAGCTCGCCCGGGACCGGGGAGCTGTTTTTT
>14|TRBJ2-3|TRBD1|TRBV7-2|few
CASSRDSRSDTQYF
TGTGCCAGCAGCAGGGACAGTCGGTCAGATACGCAGTATTTT
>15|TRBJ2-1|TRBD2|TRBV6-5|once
CASSSSGGAGNEQFF
TGTGCCAGCAGCTCTAGCGGGGGGGCGGGTAATGAGCAGTTCTTC
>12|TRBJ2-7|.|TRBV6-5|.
CASRGPALEQYF
TGTGCCAGCAGGGGCCCTGCGCTCGAGCAGTACTTC
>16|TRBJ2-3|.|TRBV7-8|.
CASSLAPTSPPDTQYF
TGTGCCAGCAGCTTAGCGCCGACTAGTCCCCCAGATACGCAGTATTTT
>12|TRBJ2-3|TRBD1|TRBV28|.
CASTADRDTQYF
TGTGCCAGCACCGCGGACAGGGATACGCAGTATTTT
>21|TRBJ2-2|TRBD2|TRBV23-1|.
CASSHPPFQVASRGGTGELFF
TGCGCCAGCAGTCATCCCCCCTTTCAGGTCGCCTCTCGGGGGGGAACCGGGGAGCTGTTTTTT
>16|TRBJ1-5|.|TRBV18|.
CASSPAAREGNQPQHF
TGTGCCAGCTCGCCAGCCGCCAGGGAGGGCAATCAGCCCCAGCATTTT
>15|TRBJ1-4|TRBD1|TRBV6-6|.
CASSPGQGWEEKLFF
TGTGCCAGCAGCCCGGGACAGGGCTGGGAAGAAAAACTGTTTTTT
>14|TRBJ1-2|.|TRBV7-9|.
CASSSLGRAYGYTF
TGTGCCAGCAGCTCCCTGGGGCGCGCCTATGGCTACACCTTC